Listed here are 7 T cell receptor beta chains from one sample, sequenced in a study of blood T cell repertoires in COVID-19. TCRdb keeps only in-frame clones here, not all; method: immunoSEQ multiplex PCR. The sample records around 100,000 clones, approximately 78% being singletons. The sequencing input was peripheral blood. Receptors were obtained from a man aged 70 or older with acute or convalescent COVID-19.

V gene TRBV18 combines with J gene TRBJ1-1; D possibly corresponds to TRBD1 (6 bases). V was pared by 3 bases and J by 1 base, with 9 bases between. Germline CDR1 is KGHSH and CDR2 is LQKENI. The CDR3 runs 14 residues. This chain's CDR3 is CASSPLDRNTEAFF. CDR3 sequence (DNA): TGTGCCAGCTCACCCTTGGACAGGAACACTGAAGCTTTCTTT.

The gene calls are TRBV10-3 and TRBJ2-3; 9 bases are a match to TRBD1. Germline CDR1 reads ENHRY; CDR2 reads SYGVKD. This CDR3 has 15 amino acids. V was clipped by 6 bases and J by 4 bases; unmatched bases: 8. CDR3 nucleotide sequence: TGTGCCATCAGGGCGTCACAGGGGGCGGCAGATACGCAGTATTTT. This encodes CAIRASQGAADTQYF.

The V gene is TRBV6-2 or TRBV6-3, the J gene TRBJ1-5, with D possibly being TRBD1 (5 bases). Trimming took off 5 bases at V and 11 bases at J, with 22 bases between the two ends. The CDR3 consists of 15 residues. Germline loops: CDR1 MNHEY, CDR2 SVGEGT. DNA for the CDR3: TGTGCCAGCAGTCAGTCGACAGACCCAATCTTGACCCAGCATTTT. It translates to CASSQSTDPILTQHF.

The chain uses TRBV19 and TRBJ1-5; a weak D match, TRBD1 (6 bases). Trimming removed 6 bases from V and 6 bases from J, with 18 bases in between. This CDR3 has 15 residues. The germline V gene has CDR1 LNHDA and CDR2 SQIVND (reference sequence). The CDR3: CASSVAPKGGQPQHF. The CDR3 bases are TGTGCCAGTAGCGTAGCCCCAAAAGGGGGTCAGCCCCAGCATTTT.

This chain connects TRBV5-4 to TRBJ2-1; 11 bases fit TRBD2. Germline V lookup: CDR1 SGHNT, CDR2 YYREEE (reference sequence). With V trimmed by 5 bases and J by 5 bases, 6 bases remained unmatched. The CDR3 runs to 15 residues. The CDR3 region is CASSQIAGGDNEQFF. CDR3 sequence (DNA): TGTGCCAGCAGTCAGATAGCGGGAGGGGACAATGAGCAGTTCTTC.

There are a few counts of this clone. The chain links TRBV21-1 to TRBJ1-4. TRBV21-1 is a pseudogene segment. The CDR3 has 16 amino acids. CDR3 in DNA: TGTGCCAGCAGCCTGAAGGCGCGGACGGGGTATGAAAAACTGTTTTTT. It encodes CASSLKARTGYEKLFF.

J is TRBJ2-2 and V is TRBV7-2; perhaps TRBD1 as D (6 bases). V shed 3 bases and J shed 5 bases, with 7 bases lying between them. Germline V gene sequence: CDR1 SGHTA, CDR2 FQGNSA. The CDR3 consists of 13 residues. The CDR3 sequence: CASSFQGTGELFF. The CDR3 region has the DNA TGTGCCAGCAGCTTTCAGGGGACCGGGGAGCTGTTTTTT. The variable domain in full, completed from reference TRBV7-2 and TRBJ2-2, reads GAGVSQSPSNKVTEKGKDVELRCDPISGHTALYWYRQSLGQGLEFLIYFQGNSAPDKSGLPSDRFSAERTGGSVSTLTIQRTQQEDSAVYLCASSFQGTGELFFGEGSRLTVL.